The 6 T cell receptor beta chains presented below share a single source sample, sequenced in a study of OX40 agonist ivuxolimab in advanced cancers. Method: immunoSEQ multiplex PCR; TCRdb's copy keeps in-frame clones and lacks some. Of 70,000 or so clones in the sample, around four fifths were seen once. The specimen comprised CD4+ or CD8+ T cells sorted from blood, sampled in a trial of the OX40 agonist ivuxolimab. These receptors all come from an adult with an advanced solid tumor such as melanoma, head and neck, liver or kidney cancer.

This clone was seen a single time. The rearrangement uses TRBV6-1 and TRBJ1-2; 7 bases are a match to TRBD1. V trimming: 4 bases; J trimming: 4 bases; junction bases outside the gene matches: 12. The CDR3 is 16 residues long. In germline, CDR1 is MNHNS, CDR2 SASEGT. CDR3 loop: CASSGGDRLFSYGYTF. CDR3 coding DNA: TGTGCCAGCAGTGGGGGGGACAGACTGTTTTCCTATGGCTACACCTTC.

DNA for the CDR3: TGTGCCAGTAGTGCAGGGGGGACGAACACTGAAGCTTTCTTT. Its protein product is CASSAGGTNTEAFF. V and J are TRBV19 and TRBJ1-1; 7 bases map to TRBD1. V shed 5 bases, J shed 1 base, and the junction held 4 bases outside the gene matches. Germline V lookup: CDR1 LNHDA, CDR2 SQIVND (reference sequence). The CDR3 consists of 14 residues.

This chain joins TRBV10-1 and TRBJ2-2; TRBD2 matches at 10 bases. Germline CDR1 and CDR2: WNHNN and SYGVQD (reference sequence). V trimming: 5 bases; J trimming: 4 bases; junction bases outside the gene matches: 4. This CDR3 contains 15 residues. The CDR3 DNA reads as TGCGCCAGCAGTCCTGGACTAGCGGTCACCGGGGAGCTGTTTTTT. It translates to CASSPGLAVTGELFF.

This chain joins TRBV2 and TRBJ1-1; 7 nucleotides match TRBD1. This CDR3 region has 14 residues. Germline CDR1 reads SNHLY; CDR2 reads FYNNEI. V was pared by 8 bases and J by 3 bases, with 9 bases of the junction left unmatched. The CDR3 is CASGELGQYTEAFF. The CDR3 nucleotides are TGTGCCAGCGGAGAACTGGGACAGTACACTGAAGCTTTCTTT.

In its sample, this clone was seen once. The CDR3 DNA reads TGTGCCAGCAGGCCCAGCGCGGGGTACGAGCAGTACTTC. It translates to CASRPSAGYEQYF. The V and J genes are TRBV6-1 and TRBJ2-7; maybe TRBD2 (6 bases). Germline CDR1 MNHNS, CDR2 SASEGT. Between the trimmed V and J ends, which lost 6 bases and 4 bases, there was a span of 13 bases. The CDR3 is made up of 13 amino acids.

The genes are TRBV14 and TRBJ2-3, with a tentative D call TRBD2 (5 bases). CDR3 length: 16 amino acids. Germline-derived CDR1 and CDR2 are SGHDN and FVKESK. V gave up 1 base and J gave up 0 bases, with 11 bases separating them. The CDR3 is CASSQVLAGSTDTQYF. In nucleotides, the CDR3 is TGTGCCAGCAGCCAAGTTCTAGCCGGAAGCACAGATACGCAGTATTTT.